Following are 20 T cell receptor beta chains from one sample sequenced in a study of cytomegalovirus exposure and HLA in healthy donors. PCR was performed using 60 Vbeta and 13 Jbeta primers. The assay was immunoSEQ multiplex PCR, and TCRdb's table has in-frame clones only and misses some. Of 180,000 or so clones listed, 76% are singletons. Sample: PBMCs. All receptors derive from a female donor in good health and CMV-seronegative.

The CDR3 bases are TGTGCCTGGAGGGCCCGGGGAGGTGGTCTTAAGCCCTATAATTCACCCCTCCACTTT. It specifies CAWRARGGGLKPYNSPLHF. The chain joins TRBV30 to TRBJ1-6; no clear D. V lost 3 bases, J lost 2 bases, and 23 bases lay in between. Germline values: CDR1 GTSNPN, CDR2 SVGIG (reference sequence). The length of the CDR3 is 19 residues.

There are a few counts of this clone. Within the sample, other DNA sequences also encode this same CDR3. V and J are TRBV9 and TRBJ2-3; the D is unclear. This CDR3 is 13 amino acids long. V was cut by 0 bases and J by 5 bases, with 7 bases left in between. The germline CDR1 and CDR2 sequences are SGDLS and YYNGEE. The CDR3 region is CASSVGGGDTQYF. CDR3 sequence (DNA): TGTGCCAGCAGCGTAGGAGGTGGAGATACGCAGTATTTT. Using reference TRBV9 and TRBJ2-3 for the parts outside the CDR3, the full variable domain is DSGVTQTPKHLITATGQRVTLRCSPRSGDLSVYWYQQSLDQGLQFLIQYYNGEERAKGNILERFSAQQFPDLHSELNLSSLELGDSALYFCASSVGGGDTQYFGPGTRLTVL.

The chain combines TRBV7-3 with TRBJ2-6, with 8 positions matching TRBD1. V shed 7 bases and J 2 bases; nucleotides not matched to a gene: 7. Per germline, CDR1 SGHTA and CDR2 FQGTGA. CDR3 length: 16 residues. CDR3 sequence reads: CASTLSGGAGANVLTF. CDR3 nucleotide sequence: TGTGCCAGCACCCTCTCAGGGGGCGCTGGGGCCAACGTCCTGACTTTC. Full variable domain (missing parts from reference TRBV7-3 and TRBJ2-6): GAGVSQTPSNKVTEKGKYVELRCDPISGHTALYWYRQSLGQGPEFLIYFQGTGAADDSGLPNDRFFAVRPEGSVSTLKIQRTERGDSAVYLCASTLSGGAGANVLTFGAGSRLTVL.

This sequence joins TRBV18 and TRBJ1-2; TRBD1 agrees at 11 bases. Germline loops: CDR1 KGHSH, CDR2 LQKENI. The CDR3 has 15 residues. Trimming cost V 8 bases and J 2 bases; bases outside gene matches: 7. CDR3 coding DNA: TGTGCCAGCGCAGGGGACAGGGGGAGGAACTATGGCTACACCTTC. Translating gives CASAGDRGRNYGYTF.

The chain uses TRBV14 and TRBJ2-5; TRBD2 agrees at 9 bases. The J segment lost 4 bases and the V segment lost 1 base, leaving 10 bases of the junction unmatched. The CDR3 runs to 17 residues. Germline CDR1 and CDR2: SGHDN and FVKESK. CDR3 residues: CASSQGQSSSGRETQYF. The CDR3 nucleotides are TGTGCCAGCAGCCAAGGACAAAGTAGTAGCGGGAGAGAGACCCAGTACTTC.

This clone came up once. The rearrangement uses TRBV25-1 and TRBJ1-1; D is unclear. The CDR3 sequence is 11 residues long. Trimming removed 3 bases from V and 11 bases from J, with 10 bases in between. CDR1 MGHDK and CDR2 SYGVNS come from the germline V gene. This chain's CDR3 is CASSELSFAFF. The CDR3 nucleotides are TGTGCCAGCAGTGAGCTAAGTTTTGCTTTCTTT. The whole variable domain, filled in from reference TRBV25-1 and TRBJ1-1, reads EADIYQTPRYLVIGTGKKITLECSQTMGHDKMYWYQQDPGMELHLIHYSYGVNSTEKGDLSSESTVSRIRTEHFPLTLESARPSHTSQYLCASSELSFAFFGQGTRLTVV.

The CDR3 DNA sequence: TGTGCCAGCAGCCAGGCCTACGAGCAGTACTTC. This encodes CASSQAYEQYF. V is TRBV7-2 and J is TRBJ2-7; D unclear. Germline V lookup: CDR1 SGHTA, CDR2 FQGNSA. This CDR3 region has 11 residues. V shed 5 bases and J shed 2 bases, with 4 bases lying between them.

V is TRBV28 and J is TRBJ1-4; D gene uncertain. V gave up 9 bases and J gave up 1 base, with 12 bases separating them. Germline V gene data show CDR1 as MDHEN and CDR2 as SYDVKM. The CDR3 length is 14 residues. CDR3 sequence (DNA): TGTGCCAGTTGGTCGAGGATAACTAATGAAAAACTGTTTTTT. Protein sequence: CASWSRITNEKLFF.

The chain joins TRBV28 to TRBJ1-5; possible D gene TRBD1, 5 bases. In germline, CDR1 is MDHEN, CDR2 SYDVKM. The CDR3 has 14 residues. Trimming took 7 bases from V and 4 from J, leaving 14 bases between them. The CDR3 coding sequence is TGTGCCAGCACCCGAGGAAGGGGAAATCAGCCCCAGCATTTT. As protein: CASTRGRGNQPQHF.

This clone has more than one count but fewer than ten. V gene TRBV28 combines with J gene TRBJ1-2; unclear D gene. The CDR3 runs 14 residues. Trimming removed 3 bases from V and 4 bases from J, with 12 bases in between. Germline values: CDR1 MDHEN, CDR2 SYDVKM. CDR3 in amino acids: CASSFDYKGYGYTF. The CDR3 DNA reads as TGTGCCAGCAGTTTCGACTACAAGGGCTATGGCTACACCTTC.

The chain carries TRBV5-1 and TRBJ1-5, with 8 bases that match TRBD1. The trim removed 4 bases at V and 7 bases at J, leaving 13 bases unmatched. Germline V gene sequence: CDR1 SGHRS, CDR2 YFSETQ. The CDR3 runs to 16 residues. CDR3 protein: CASSPTYGTGGQPQHF. The CDR3, as DNA: TGCGCCAGCAGCCCGACGTACGGGACAGGAGGACAGCCCCAGCATTTT. The entire variable domain, with the rest obtained from reference TRBV5-1 and TRBJ1-5, is as follows: KAGVTQTPRYLIKTRGQQVTLSCSPISGHRSVSWYQQTPGQGLQFLFEYFSETQRNKGNFPGRFSGRQFSNSRSEMNVSTLELGDSALYLCASSPTYGTGGQPQHFGDGTRLSIL.

Written as DNA, the CDR3 is TGTGCCAGCAGTTTATCGATCAGCACCGGGGAGCTGTTTTTT. This sequence encodes CASSLSISTGELFF. The V gene is TRBV27, the J gene TRBJ2-2; no firm D call. Germline CDR1 and CDR2: MNHEY and SMNVEV (reference sequence). This CDR3 spans 14 amino acids. V lost 0 bases to trimming and J lost 4 bases, with 6 bases between them.

The gene calls are TRBV19 and TRBJ2-1, with TRBD2 as a possible D gene (6 bases). V was cut by 1 base and J by 6 bases, with 10 bases left in between. This CDR3 spans 14 amino acids. Germline lookup yields CDR1 LNHDA and CDR2 SQIVND (reference sequence). This chain's CDR3 is CASSIVGGANEQFF. In DNA, the CDR3 is TGTGCCAGTAGTATAGTCGGAGGGGCCAATGAGCAGTTCTTC.

This chain links TRBV9 with TRBJ2-3; D uncertain. With 4 bases removed from V and 6 bases from J, the gap between germline ends came to 12 bases. The length of the CDR3 is 13 residues. Germline V gene data show CDR1 as SGDLS and CDR2 as YYNGEE. The DNA of the CDR3 is TGTGCCAGCAGCTCTTCTTCGTCGGATACGCAGTATTTT. Translation gives CASSSSSSDTQYF.

The gene calls are TRBV9 and TRBJ1-1, with 10 bases fitting TRBD1. V trimming: 3 bases; J trimming: 11 bases; junction bases outside the gene matches: 4. The CDR3 is 12 amino acids. Germline V gene data show CDR1 as SGDLS and CDR2 as YYNGEE. CDR3: CASSAPGQGAFF. The CDR3 coding sequence is TGTGCCAGCAGCGCCCCGGGACAGGGGGCTTTCTTT.

The V call is TRBV6-5, the J call TRBJ1-6, with a tentative D call TRBD1 (5 bases). This CDR3 has 15 residues. Germline CDR1 reads MNHEY; CDR2 reads SVGAGI. Between the trimmed V and J ends, which lost 2 bases and 7 bases, there was a span of 12 bases. DNA for the CDR3: TGTGCCAGCAGTTACAGGTCGACAGCAAATTCACCCCTCCACTTT. Residues: CASSYRSTANSPLHF.

This clone was seen once. The chain carries TRBV19 and TRBJ2-2; no reliable D call. Germline V gives CDR1 LNHDA, CDR2 SQIVND (reference sequence). This CDR3 is built from 14 residues. V lost 7 bases, J lost 2 bases, and 11 bases lay in between. The CDR3 DNA reads as TGTGCCAGTACCATGGAGAGAAACACCGGGGAGCTGTTTTTT. The encoded protein is CASTMERNTGELFF.

This clone appeared a single time. The chain employs TRBV11-2 and TRBJ2-7, with TRBD2 identical over 7 bases. The germline V gene has CDR1 SGHAT and CDR2 FQNNGV. CDR3 length: 18 amino acids. With V trimmed by 1 base and J by 0 bases, 12 bases remained unmatched. The CDR3 sequence is CASSLASAGIFASYEQYF. The CDR3 DNA is TGTGCCAGCAGCTTAGCGTCAGCGGGGATATTCGCCTCCTACGAGCAGTACTTC.

This clone was found a few times. J is TRBJ1-4 and V is TRBV11-2, with 8 positions matching TRBD1. This CDR3 comprises 16 residues. V was pared by 1 base and J by 2 bases, with 3 bases of the junction left unmatched. Germline loops: CDR1 SGHAT, CDR2 FQNNGV. Here the CDR3 DNA reads TGTGCCAGCAGCTTAGCCCCAGGGGGCACTAATGAAAAACTGTTTTTT. Translating it yields CASSLAPGGTNEKLFF.

The table lists this clone with a few counts. The V gene is TRBV7-2, the J gene TRBJ1-5; TRBD1 matches at 7 bases. Germline V gene data show CDR1 as SGHTA and CDR2 as FQGNSA. Trimming at V came to 6 bases and at J to 6 bases, leaving 11 bases not matched to a gene. The CDR3 totals 15 residues. The CDR3 nucleotides are TGTGCCAGCAGTCTTACAGGGGCACGGGGTCAGCCCCAGCATTTT. Translating it yields CASSLTGARGQPQHF.